Each of the 9 T cell receptor beta chains below was sequenced from the same sample in a study of blood T cell repertoires in COVID-19. Only in-frame clones appear in the TCRdb table, and some are missing; sequencing was by immunoSEQ multiplex PCR. The data hold approximately 85,000 clones, with approximately 89% observed a single time. The sequenced sample was peripheral blood. The receptors originated from a man in his forties or fifties with acute or convalescent COVID-19.

This clone was observed once. The V call is TRBV9, the J call TRBJ2-3; 8 bases align to TRBD1. The germline gives CDR1 SGDLS, CDR2 YYNGEE. V trimming: 4 bases; J trimming: 6 bases; junction bases outside the gene matches: 7. The CDR3 loop spans 14 amino acids. The CDR3 sequence is CASSQTGGVDTQYF. CDR3 nucleotides: TGTGCCAGCAGCCAAACAGGGGGTGTGGATACGCAGTATTTT.

The V gene is TRBV7-2, the J gene TRBJ1-3; D is unresolved. CDR3 size: 14 residues. In germline, CDR1 is SGHTA, CDR2 FQGNSA. Trimming left V 1 base short and J 0 bases short, with 4 bases between. The CDR3 DNA reads TGTGCCAGCAGCTTAGAATACTCTGGAAACACCATATATTTT. Translated: CASSLEYSGNTIYF.

The V gene is TRBV9, the J gene TRBJ1-4, with a tentative D call TRBD1 (5 bases). Germline assignment: CDR1 SGDLS and CDR2 YYNGEE. The germline V and J ends were trimmed by 3 bases and 4 bases, with 13 bases remaining between them. CDR3 length: 15 amino acids. The CDR3 reads CASSGGGEINEKLFF. CDR3 coding DNA: TGTGCCAGCAGCGGAGGAGGGGAGATTAATGAAAAACTGTTTTTT.

The chain is built from TRBV4-3 and TRBJ2-1; TRBD2 matches 12 bases. V dropped 4 bases and J dropped 4; count of bases not matched to a gene: 5. The CDR3 totals 16 residues. Germline CDR1 is LGHNA and CDR2 is YSLEER. In nucleotides, the CDR3 is TGCGCCAGCAGCCGAGAGGGACTAGCGGGTTACAATGAGCAGTTCTTC. Encoded protein: CASSREGLAGYNEQFF.

This chain joins TRBV19 and TRBJ1-2, with 8 nucleotides matching TRBD1. Per germline, CDR1 LNHDA and CDR2 SQIVND (reference sequence). The length of the CDR3 is 13 residues. With V trimmed by 7 bases and J by 8 bases, 9 bases remained unmatched. The CDR3 here is CASNPGTGFGYTF. The CDR3, as DNA: TGTGCCAGTAACCCTGGGACAGGATTCGGCTACACCTTC.

The chain is built from TRBV6-5 and TRBJ2-1, with 13 bases identical to TRBD2. Per the germline V gene, CDR1 is MNHEY and CDR2 is SVGAGI. V lost 6 bases to trimming and J lost 6 bases; unmatched junction nucleotides: 5. This CDR3 has 15 residues. The CDR3 bases are TGTGCCAGCAGAAGGGGACTAGCGGGAACCAATGAGCAGTTCTTC. Protein sequence: CASRRGLAGTNEQFF.

The gene calls are TRBV2 and TRBJ1-4; 9 bases agree with TRBD1. Germline values: CDR1 SNHLY, CDR2 FYNNEI. This CDR3 comprises 13 residues. J gave up 7 bases and V 7 bases, and 4 bases lay outside the gene matches. DNA for the CDR3: TGTGCCAGCAATCGGGACAGGGCTGAAAAACTGTTTTTT. This sequence encodes CASNRDRAEKLFF.

Turning to this clone: One end of the junction fails to match germline, which may point to a read error. This sequence joins TRBV6-2 or TRBV6-3 and TRBJ2-1; the match to TRBD1 covers 9 bases. The CDR3 totals 12 residues. The germline V gene has CDR1 MNHEY and CDR2 SVGEGT. CDR3 bases: TGTGCCAGCAGTCCCATTCGGGACAGGGTAATCTTC. Translating gives CASSPIRDRVIF.

This rearrangement joins TRBV9 to TRBJ2-4; the D gene is possibly TRBD2 (5 bases). V lost 0 bases and J 6 bases, leaving 13 bases between the germline ends. CDR1 SGDLS and CDR2 YYNGEE come from the germline V gene. The CDR3 spans 15 residues. The CDR3 is CASSVGPGRGNIQYF. CDR3 coding DNA: TGTGCCAGCAGCGTAGGTCCAGGACGGGGAAACATTCAGTACTTC.